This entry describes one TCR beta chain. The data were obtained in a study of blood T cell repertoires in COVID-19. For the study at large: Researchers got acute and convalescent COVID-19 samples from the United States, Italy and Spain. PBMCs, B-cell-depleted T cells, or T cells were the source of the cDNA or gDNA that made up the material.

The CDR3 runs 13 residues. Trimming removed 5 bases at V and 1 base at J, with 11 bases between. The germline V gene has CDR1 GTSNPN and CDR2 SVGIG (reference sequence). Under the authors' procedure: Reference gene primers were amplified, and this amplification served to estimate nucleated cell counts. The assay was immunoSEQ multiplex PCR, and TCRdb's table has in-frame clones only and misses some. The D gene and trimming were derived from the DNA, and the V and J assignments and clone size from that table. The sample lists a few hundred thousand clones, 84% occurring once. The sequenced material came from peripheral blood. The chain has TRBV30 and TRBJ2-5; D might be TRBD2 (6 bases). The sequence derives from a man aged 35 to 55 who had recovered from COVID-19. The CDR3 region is CAWGGLIQETQYF. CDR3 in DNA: TGTGCCTGGGGTGGACTAATCCAAGAGACCCAGTACTTC.